The 8 T cell receptor beta chains listed next were all sequenced from one sample in a study of T cells in Graves' hyperthyroidism and ophthalmopathy. Regions amplified from RNA transcripts were the TCR beta CDR3 regions. Researchers ran a first-round RT-PCR on the TCR CDR3 using the HTBI primer set. From the multiplex PCR reads, TCRdb called clonotypes with MiXCR, one entry per CDR3 protein. The data show a few hundred thousand distinct CDR3 sequences, with roughly a sixth seen just once and about half held by the top ten. Sequenced: blood. Receptors were obtained from a woman between 50 and 59 years old with Graves' hyperthyroidism.

This clonotype was seen many times. The chain joins TRBV27 to TRBJ1-1; 7 bases map to TRBD1. Germline CDR1 reads MNHEY; CDR2 reads SMNVEV (reference sequence). This CDR3 has 19 residues. Unmatched junction bases numbered 18, after V lost 5 bases and J lost 0 bases. In DNA, the CDR3 is TGTGCCAGCAGTCCCCGACCGGGACAGTTACTATACATGAACACTGAAGCTTTCTTT. Translating gives CASSPRPGQLLYMNTEAFF.

This clonotype was detected many times. V is TRBV7-2 and J is TRBJ2-3; D is possibly TRBD1 (6 bases). The ends were cut back, 6 bases at V and 1 base at J, with 17 bases in the middle. This CDR3 has 16 residues. Germline CDR1 and CDR2: SGHTA and FQGNSA. DNA for the CDR3: TGTGCCAGCAGTCGGGACAACCGCCTGGGCACAGATACGCAGTATTTT. It yields the protein CASSRDNRLGTDTQYF.

This clonotype was detected many times. V usage is TRBV11-3 and J usage is TRBJ2-5; the D gene is possibly TRBD2 (6 bases). The germline gives CDR1 SGHNT, CDR2 YENEEA. V gave up 1 base and J gave up 1 base, with 16 bases separating them. This CDR3 comprises 17 residues. This CDR3 is CASSLVSGVTVQETQYF. CDR3 nucleotide sequence: TGTGCCAGCAGCTTAGTGTCGGGGGTTACCGTCCAAGAGACCCAGTACTTC.

This clonotype was recorded at least ten times. This chain connects TRBV30 to TRBJ2-3; no firm D call. Germline V gene sequence: CDR1 GTSNPN, CDR2 SVGIG (reference sequence). This CDR3 comprises 14 residues. V lost 3 bases and J lost 0, with 10 bases in between. Here the CDR3 reads CAWRPVGSTDTQYF. The CDR3 DNA is TGTGCCTGGAGGCCAGTCGGCAGCACAGATACGCAGTATTTT.

In this sample, this clonotype turned up many times. The J gene is TRBJ2-3, the V gene TRBV3-1, with D uncertain. In germline, CDR1 is LGHDT, CDR2 YNNKEL (reference sequence). This CDR3 is built from 11 residues. The germline V and J ends were trimmed by 5 bases and 0 bases, with 0 bases remaining between them. CDR3 residues: CASSSTDTQYF. In DNA form, the CDR3 reads TGTGCCAGCAGCAGCACAGATACGCAGTATTTT.

Ten or more counts support this clonotype. The chain uses TRBV5-5 and TRBJ2-5, with D tentatively TRBD1 or TRBD2 (5 bases each). The CDR3 is 14 residues long. With 3 bases removed from V and 4 bases from J, the gap between germline ends came to 13 bases. Germline CDR1 reads SGHKS; CDR2 reads YYEKEE (reference sequence). The CDR3 nucleotides are TGTGCCAGCAGCTACCACCGGGACGGAGAGACCCAGTACTTC. Amino acid sequence: CASSYHRDGETQYF. Full variable domain (rest looked up from reference TRBV5-5 and TRBJ2-5): DAGVTQSPTHLIKTRGQQVTLRCSPISGHKSVSWYQQVLGQGPQFIFQYYEKEERGRGNFPDRFSARQFPNYSSELNVNALLLGDSALYLCASSYHRDGETQYFGPGTRLLVL.

Ten or more counts support this clonotype. The chain has TRBV30 and TRBJ1-2; D is unclear. CDR1 and CDR2 from the germline V gene are GTSNPN and SVGIG (reference sequence). This CDR3 is 10 amino acids long. Trimming stripped 7 bases from V and 8 bases from J, with 11 bases between. The CDR3 DNA is TGTGCCTCCTTGGGGAAAGGCTACACCTTC. Its translation is CASLGKGYTF. Variable domain in full (rest from reference TRBV30 and TRBJ1-2): SQTIHQWPATLVQPVGSPLSLECTVEGTSNPNLYWYRQAAGRGLQLLFYSVGIGQISSEVPQNLSASRPQDRQFILSSKKLLLSDSGFYLCASLGKGYTFGSGTRLTVV.

This clonotype was detected only a few times. CDR3 in DNA: TGTGCCAGCAGCCACCTGGGACTTGATTACGAGCAGTACTTC. Protein: CASSHLGLDYEQYF. The chain combines TRBV3-1 with TRBJ2-7; D might be TRBD2 (6 bases). Germline loops: CDR1 LGHDT, CDR2 YNNKEL (reference sequence). The CDR3 is 14 amino acids. The V and J ends lost 3 bases and 4 bases respectively, with 13 bases between them.